This T cell receptor beta chain stems from a study of blood T cell repertoires in COVID-19. Study overall: Some COVID-19 samples were acute and others convalescent; all came from the United States, Italy and Spain.

J was trimmed by 6 bases and V by 4 bases; bases with no gene match: 9. Germline V gene sequence: CDR1 SGHNT, CDR2 YYREEE (reference sequence). The CDR3 is made up of 15 amino acids. The table came from immunoSEQ multiplex PCR; TCRdb's copy has only in-frame clones and leaves some out. The sample contains 200,000 to 300,000 clones, around four fifths of which appear only once. The clonotype originates from a man in his 60s with acute or convalescent COVID-19. The gene calls are TRBV5-4 and TRBJ1-4; TRBD1 agrees at 7 bases. Sequencing used peripheral blood. CDR3 protein: CASSAATGSDEKLFF. The CDR3 nucleotides read TGTGCCAGCAGCGCCGCGACAGGGAGTGATGAAAAACTGTTTTTT.